The entry that follows covers one T cell receptor (beta chain) sequence. Its antigen is still unknown. This entry comes from a study of cytomegalovirus exposure and HLA in healthy donors. Findings of the study overall: Sequencing likely generated an artifact that appeared as a cluster of highly shared sequence variants. Relative to the approximately 700-donor mean, N-insertions were reportedly fewer in an Asian-associated ancestry cluster in a later analysis.

This CDR3 is built from 14 residues. The germline V gene encodes CDR1 MNHEY and CDR2 SVGAGI. V lost 5 bases and J lost 4, with 12 bases in between. The PCR made use of 60 Vbeta and 13 Jbeta primers. The assay was immunoSEQ multiplex PCR, and TCRdb's table has in-frame clones only and misses some. The clone table shows tens of thousands of clones, with the ten largest holding 6.2%. This clonotype was obtained from a man aged 25 to 45 in good health and CMV-seronegative. The rearrangement links TRBV6-5 to TRBJ1-5, with D possibly being TRBD1 (5 bases). The specimen sequenced was PBMCs. The CDR3 bases are TGTGCCAGCAGTGACGCAGGGATAAATCAGCCCCAGCATTTT. Protein sequence: CASSDAGINQPQHF.